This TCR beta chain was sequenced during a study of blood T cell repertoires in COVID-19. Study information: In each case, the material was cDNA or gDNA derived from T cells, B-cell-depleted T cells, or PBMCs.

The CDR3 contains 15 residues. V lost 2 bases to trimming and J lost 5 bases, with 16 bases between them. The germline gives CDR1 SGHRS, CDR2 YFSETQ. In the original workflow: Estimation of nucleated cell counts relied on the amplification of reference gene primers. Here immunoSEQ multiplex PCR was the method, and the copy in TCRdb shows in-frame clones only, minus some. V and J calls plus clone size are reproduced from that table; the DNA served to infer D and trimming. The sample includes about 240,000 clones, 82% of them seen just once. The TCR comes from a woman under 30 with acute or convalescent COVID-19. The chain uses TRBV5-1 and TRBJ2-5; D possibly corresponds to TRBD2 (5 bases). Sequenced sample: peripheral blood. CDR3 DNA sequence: TGCGCCAGCAGCTTAGGGAGCACCTCCCGTGAGACCCAGTACTTC. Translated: CASSLGSTSRETQYF. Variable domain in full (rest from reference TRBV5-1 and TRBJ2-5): KAGVTQTPRYLIKTRGQQVTLSCSPISGHRSVSWYQQTPGQGLQFLFEYFSETQRNKGNFPGRFSGRQFSNSRSEMNVSTLELGDSALYLCASSLGSTSRETQYFGPGTRLLVL.